Listed here are 26 T cell receptor beta chains from one sample, sequenced in a study of blood T cells in healthy people across ages. Primers used in a second PCR of about 6 to 11 cycles were a sample-barcoded 5' primer and a J-beta primer mix. A single record per CDR3 protein comes from TCRdb applying MiXCR to the 5' RACE reads. The table lists over 950,000 distinct CDR3 sequences, 35% to 45% of them singletons. Sample: blood. The receptor source for this set is a man in his late teens or twenties in good health.

Concerning this clonotype itself: Since a much larger clone is just one base distant, this may be a read error. J is TRBJ2-1 and V is TRBV10-3, with TRBD1 as a possible D gene (5 bases). Per the germline V gene, CDR1 is ENHRY and CDR2 is SYGVKD. The CDR3 is 15 amino acids. This chain's CDR3 is CAISESPGWMNGQFF. In DNA, the CDR3 is TGTGCCATCAGTGAGTCCCCAGGGTGGATGAATGGGCAGTTCTTC.

This clonotype was observed a handful of times. In DNA, the CDR3 is TGTGCCAGCAGTGAATCAGGGTGGGTGAGGGACACTGAAGCTTTCTTT. It codes for CASSESGWVRDTEAFF. The chain links TRBV28 to TRBJ1-1; perhaps TRBD1 as D (5 bases). Per the germline V gene, CDR1 is MDHEN and CDR2 is SYDVKM. V was pared by 5 bases and J by 3 bases, with 19 bases between. The CDR3 sequence is 16 residues long.

The chain has TRBV7-2 and TRBJ1-2, with TRBD1 as a possible D gene (5 bases). This CDR3 spans 15 amino acids. The ends were cut back, 7 bases at V and 1 base at J, with 16 bases in the middle. In germline, CDR1 is SGHTA, CDR2 FQGNSA. This CDR3 reads CASNLGVGVNYGYTF. The CDR3 region has the DNA TGTGCCAGCAACCTAGGGGTAGGGGTTAACTATGGCTACACCTTC.

This clonotype was detected only a few times. The chain employs TRBV7-8 and TRBJ2-5; D unclear. The last part of the DNA fits TRBJ2-7 better; the J call may be wrong. The CDR3 extends over 13 amino acids. Looked up from germline, CDR1 is SGHVS and CDR2 is FQNEAQ. The CDR3 nucleotides are TGTGCCAGCAGCTTCAGGCAATCCTACGAGCAGTACTTC. Protein sequence: CASSFRQSYEQYF.

There are many counts of this clonotype. The chain carries TRBV20-1 and TRBJ1-2; TRBD1 matches at 8 bases. Unmatched junction bases numbered 5, after V lost 2 bases and J lost 6 bases. The CDR3 covers 13 residues. CDR1 and CDR2 from the germline V gene are DFQATT and SNEGSKA (reference sequence). The chain's CDR3 is CSARTGRGHGYTF. The CDR3 coding sequence is TGCAGTGCTAGAACCGGCAGGGGGCATGGCTACACCTTC.

The chain recombines TRBV6-5 with TRBJ1-2; D gene uncertain. The V end was cut by 5 bases, the J end by 3 bases, with 10 bases between. Looked up from germline, CDR1 is MNHEY and CDR2 is SVGAGI. This CDR3 is 13 amino acids long. CDR3 sequence: CASSDTWDYGYTF. CDR3 DNA: TGTGCCAGCAGTGACACATGGGACTATGGCTACACCTTC.

The chain has TRBV27 and TRBJ1-1; 8 bases are a match to TRBD1. Germline CDR1 and CDR2: MNHEY and SMNVEV (reference sequence). V lost 2 bases to trimming and J lost 6 bases; unmatched junction nucleotides: 8. This CDR3 contains 15 residues. The CDR3 sequence: CASSLTGQGGPEAFF. CDR3 nucleotide sequence: TGTGCCAGCAGTTTAACCGGACAGGGCGGCCCTGAAGCTTTCTTT.

The rearrangement joins TRBV6-6 to TRBJ1-2; perhaps TRBD1 as D (6 bases). Germline loops: CDR1 MNHNY, CDR2 SVGAGI (reference sequence). Trimming cost V 7 bases and J 3 bases, with 24 bases left between them. The CDR3 is made up of 17 amino acids. CDR3 residues: CASIRWGRGSPHYGYTF. CDR3 nucleotide sequence: TGTGCCAGCATTAGGTGGGGCAGGGGTTCCCCCCACTATGGCTACACCTTC.

In this sample, this clonotype turned up once. V and J are TRBV6-6 and TRBJ2-5; D is uncertain. This CDR3 is 13 amino acids long. Germline V gene data show CDR1 as MNHNY and CDR2 as SVGAGI (reference sequence). Trimming left V 6 bases short and J 11 bases short, with 19 bases between. CDR3 coding DNA: TGTGCCAGCAGACACCTCAAACTTAATGAGCAGTACTTC. Its translation: CASRHLKLNEQYF.

The chain combines TRBV4-1 with TRBJ2-3; D is perhaps TRBD2 (6 bases). Germline assignment: CDR1 MGHRA and CDR2 YSYEKL. CDR3 size: 14 residues. V was pared by 2 bases and J by 4 bases, with 10 bases between. The CDR3 DNA reads as TGCGCCAGCAGCCAACGAGGAGGGTCAGATACGCAGTATTTT. This gives the protein CASSQRGGSDTQYF.

This clonotype was recorded a few times. CDR3 residues: CASSPKRNLNTEAFF. For the CDR3, the DNA is TGTGCCAGCAGCCCCAAAAGGAACCTTAACACTGAAGCTTTCTTT. The V and J genes are TRBV7-6 and TRBJ1-1; D is ambiguous. CDR1 is SGHVS, CDR2 FNYEAQ, per germline. This CDR3 has 15 amino acids. The V and J ends lost 5 bases and 2 bases respectively, with 15 bases between them.

V gene TRBV7-2 combines with J gene TRBJ1-2; TRBD1 agrees at 8 bases. CDR3 length: 14 amino acids. Germline CDR1 and CDR2: SGHTA and FQGNSA. V shed 4 bases and J 4 bases; nucleotides not matched to a gene: 5. CDR3 coding DNA: TGTGCCAGCAGCTCCGACAGGGGTGCCTATGGCTACACCTTC. Amino acid sequence: CASSSDRGAYGYTF. Full variable domain (missing parts from reference TRBV7-2 and TRBJ1-2): GAGVSQSPSNKVTEKGKDVELRCDPISGHTALYWYRQSLGQGLEFLIYFQGNSAPDKSGLPSDRFSAERTGGSVSTLTIQRTQQEDSAVYLCASSSDRGAYGYTFGSGTRLTVV.

The DNA of the CDR3 is TGCGCCAGCAGCCAAGAAGTCGGGACAGCGTGCTATGGCTACACCTTC. Protein product: CASSQEVGTACYGYTF. This rearrangement joins TRBV4-3 to TRBJ1-2, with 7 bases matching TRBD1. J lost 4 bases, V lost 0 bases, and 8 bases had no gene match. Germline V gives CDR1 LGHNA, CDR2 YSLEER. CDR3 length: 16 amino acids.

The chain recombines TRBV11-2 with TRBJ1-6; 8 nucleotides agree with TRBD1. The CDR3 runs 16 residues. The ends lost 2 bases at V and 9 bases at J; junction bases unmatched: 9. Germline V gene data show CDR1 as SGHAT and CDR2 as FQNNGV. Here the CDR3 reads CASSLSPQGAGSPLHF. DNA for the CDR3: TGTGCCAGCAGCTTAAGCCCTCAGGGGGCGGGTTCACCCCTCCACTTT.

This chain joins TRBV9 and TRBJ2-5; TRBD2 is a possible D gene (6 bases). Trimming left V 4 bases short and J 2 bases short, with 12 bases between. CDR3 length: 14 amino acids. Germline V CDR1 and CDR2: SGDLS, YYNGEE. The CDR3 reads CASSIGGVQETQYF. CDR3 nucleotides: TGTGCCAGCAGCATCGGCGGGGTGCAAGAGACCCAGTACTTC.

The gene calls are TRBV5-4 and TRBJ1-2; possible D gene TRBD1, 6 bases. The CDR3 extends over 14 amino acids. V shed 4 bases and J shed 4 bases, with 14 bases lying between them. Per the germline V gene, CDR1 is SGHNT and CDR2 is YYREEE (reference sequence). CDR3 protein: CASSGRGVGYGYTF. The CDR3 DNA reads TGTGCCAGCAGCGGCAGGGGAGTTGGCTATGGCTACACCTTC.

The chain links TRBV20-1 to TRBJ2-7, with 7 bases that match TRBD1. The CDR3 loop spans 12 amino acids. Germline CDR1 reads DFQATT; CDR2 reads SNEGSKA (reference sequence). V lost 5 bases and J lost 5; bases outside the gene matches: 6. The CDR3: CSAGRDSDEQYF. The CDR3 DNA sequence: TGCAGTGCTGGTAGGGACAGTGACGAGCAGTACTTC.

This clonotype was detected only a few times. This chain connects TRBV19 to TRBJ2-7; the D gene is possibly TRBD1 (6 bases). This CDR3 is built from 14 residues. Trimming pared 10 bases from V and 3 bases from J, leaving 19 bases between. Germline CDR1 is LNHDA and CDR2 is SQIVND (reference sequence). DNA for the CDR3: TGTGCCACCAGTGACTCGGGACACTTCTACGAGCAGTACTTC. It specifies CATSDSGHFYEQYF.

The rearrangement uses TRBV6-6 and TRBJ1-2, with 8 bases lining up with TRBD1. This CDR3 is 13 amino acids long. The V gene end was trimmed by 4 bases and the J gene end by 6 bases; junction bases not matched to a gene: 4. CDR1 and CDR2 from the germline V gene are MNHNY and SVGAGI (reference sequence). CDR3 nucleotide sequence: TGTGCCAGCAGTTCGGACAGGGACCATGGCTACACCTTC. Amino acid sequence: CASSSDRDHGYTF.

This clonotype was recorded a few times. The V call is TRBV4-3, the J call TRBJ2-1; the match to TRBD2 covers 7 bases. The CDR3 loop spans 16 amino acids. The V and J ends lost 0 bases and 6 bases, in that order; junction bases with no gene match: 8. Germline CDR1 LGHNA, CDR2 YSLEER. CDR3 region: CASSQDGSGFSNEQFF. The CDR3 DNA is TGCGCCAGCAGCCAAGATGGTAGCGGGTTTAGCAATGAGCAGTTCTTC.

This chain joins TRBV12-3 or TRBV12-4 and TRBJ1-2; D unresolved. The CDR3 length is 16 residues. V gave up 3 bases and J gave up 0 bases, with 14 bases separating them. The CDR3 here is CASSFFPTPTNYGYTF. The CDR3 DNA sequence: TGTGCCAGCAGTTTTTTTCCGACCCCTACTAACTATGGCTACACCTTC.

This clonotype has more than one count but fewer than ten. The genes are TRBV7-9 and TRBJ2-1; 8 positions match TRBD2. The CDR3 consists of 15 residues. Trimming removed 5 bases from V and 3 bases from J; junction bases left unmatched: 6. CDR1 is SEHNR and CDR2 is FQNEAQ in the germline V gene (reference sequence). The CDR3 DNA reads TGTGCCAGCAGCCCACTAGCGGTGGACTACAATGAGCAGTTCTTC. It specifies CASSPLAVDYNEQFF.

This clonotype turned up a few times. The V call is TRBV2, the J call TRBJ2-3; no reliable D call. Germline CDR1 and CDR2: SNHLY and FYNNEI. Trimming shortened V by 8 bases and J by 6 bases, and 9 bases separated the two germline ends. This CDR3 comprises 11 residues. CDR3 in DNA: TGTGCCAGCGGAATGGGTGATACGCAGTATTTT. This translates into CASGMGDTQYF.

This clonotype was seen only a few times. The chain links TRBV29-1 to TRBJ2-1, with 9 bases identical to TRBD2. The CDR3 contains 14 residues. Trimming cost V 3 bases and J 6 bases; bases outside gene matches: 6. The germline gives CDR1 SQVTM, CDR2 ANQGSEA. The CDR3 DNA reads TGCAGCGTTGATTCTAGCGGGGATTTCAATGAGCAGTTCTTC. Translating gives CSVDSSGDFNEQFF.

The CDR3 sequence: CASSSGQGAQHF. The CDR3, as DNA: TGTGCCAGCAGTTCGGGGCAAGGGGCCCAGCATTTT. The V gene is TRBV6-6, the J gene TRBJ1-5; maybe TRBD1 (5 bases). Per germline, CDR1 MNHNY and CDR2 SVGAGI (reference sequence). With 4 bases removed from V and 11 bases from J, the gap between germline ends came to 12 bases. This CDR3 is built from 12 residues.

This clonotype was detected many times. The chain links TRBV2 to TRBJ2-1; TRBD1 is a possible D gene (5 bases). Trimming took off 2 bases at V and 6 bases at J, with 14 bases between the two ends. Germline-derived CDR1 and CDR2 are SNHLY and FYNNEI. This CDR3 is built from 15 residues. The DNA of the CDR3 is TGTGCCAGCAGTGAAAGGGCAGGGTCGTTCAATGAGCAGTTCTTC. Translating gives CASSERAGSFNEQFF.